The rows below give T cell receptor beta chains drawn from one sample of a study of graft-versus-host responses after intestinal transplantation. Only in-frame clones appear in the TCRdb table, and some are missing; sequencing was by immunoSEQ multiplex PCR. Of some 82,000 clones detected, around nine tenths appear once; the ten largest clones hold 8%. No antigen is known for these receptors. Sequencing was performed on unstimulated CD8+ T cells sorted from spleen or lymph node cells, taken before transplant. These receptors all come from a human donor who was the organ donor for an intestinal transplant. The CDR3 runs from the conserved cysteine through the conserved F or W. A D gene is named only where the DNA matches it firmly. Expanded clones are given a class, and other clones once, few, many or no size at all.

CDR3	DNA	size	V	J	D
CASSLWTDSNQPQHF	TGTGCCAGCAGCTTGTGGACGGATAGCAATCAGCCCCAGCATTTT	-	TRBV5-6	TRBJ1-5	-
CASSQKSGWGLTETQYF	TGTGCCAGCAGCCAGAAGTCGGGCTGGGGGTTGACGGAGACCCAGTACTTC	-	TRBV4-2	TRBJ2-5	-
CARGGPGQSTYEQYF	TGTGCCAGGGGGGGTCCAGGACAATCAACCTACGAGCAGTACTTC	once	TRBV2	TRBJ2-7	-
CASSLYRGGLNEQFF	TGTGCCAGCAGCTTATACAGGGGGGGCCTCAATGAGCAGTTCTTC	-	TRBV7-2	TRBJ2-1	-
CASSYARTGPNEKLFF	TGTGCCAGCAGTTACGCCCGGACAGGGCCTAATGAAAAACTGTTTTTT	-	TRBV6-5	TRBJ1-4	TRBD1
CASSFLGELFF	TGTGCCAGCAGCTTTCTGGGGGAGCTGTTTTTT	-	TRBV7-2	TRBJ2-2	-
CASRPKGVQTPTGELFF	TGCGCCAGCAGACCCAAGGGTGTCCAAACTCCTACCGGGGAGCTGTTTTTT	-	TRBV4-1	TRBJ2-2	-
CASSLPPSYLHNEQFF	TGTGCCAGCAGCTTACCCCCCAGTTATCTCCACAATGAGCAGTTCTTC	-	TRBV7-8	TRBJ2-1	-
CASRGRPGQGNFLYGYTF	TGCGCCAGCAGAGGAAGACCGGGACAGGGAAATTTCCTCTATGGCTACACCTTC	-	TRBV10-2	TRBJ1-2	TRBD1
CASSLRGGESTDTQYF	TGTGCCAGCAGTTTAAGGGGCGGGGAGAGCACAGATACGCAGTATTTT	-	TRBV27	TRBJ2-3	-
CASSYQEGNYGYTF	TGTGCCAGCAGTTACCAGGAAGGGAACTATGGCTACACCTTC	-	TRBV6-5	TRBJ1-2	-
CASSQGESRAASIGNTIYF	TGTGCCAGCAGCCAGGGTGAATCTCGGGCAGCCAGCATTGGAAACACCATATATTTT	-	TRBV4-2	TRBJ1-3	-
CASSQPGLMQHEQYF	TGCGCCAGCAGCCAACCGGGACTCATGCAACACGAGCAGTACTTC	-	TRBV4-1	TRBJ2-7	-
CASTRRWDRVGNTIYF	TGTGCCAGTACCCGCCGTTGGGACAGGGTTGGAAACACCATATATTTT	few	TRBV19	TRBJ1-3	TRBD1
CASSLAAEAFF	TGTGCCAGCAGCTTGGCTGCTGAAGCTTTCTTT	-	TRBV5-5	TRBJ1-1	-
CASSFRGGQPQHF	TGTGCCAGCAGTTTTAGGGGAGGTCAGCCCCAGCATTTT	-	TRBV28	TRBJ1-5	-
CASSLRWVGLQLYEQYF	TGTGCCAGCAGTTTACGTTGGGTAGGACTACAGTTGTACGAGCAGTACTTC	-	TRBV27	TRBJ2-7	-
CASSENPGQANTF	TGTGCCAGCAGTGAAAATCCCGGACAGGCTAACACCTTC	-	TRBV6-1	TRBJ1-2	TRBD1
CASSDGGRGKNTEAFF	TGCGCCAGCAGCGATGGGGGTCGGGGGAAAAACACTGAAGCTTTCTTT	-	TRBV5-1	TRBJ1-1	-
CASTPTDRLISNQPQHF	TGCGCCAGCACTCCAACGGACAGACTCATTAGCAATCAGCCCCAGCATTTT	-	TRBV23-1	TRBJ1-5	-
CASSQGRAGDTIYF	TGTGCCAGCAGCCAAGGGAGAGCTGGTGACACCATATATTTT	-	TRBV28	TRBJ1-3	-
CASSLSAGEETQYF	TGTGCCAGCAGCTTAAGCGCAGGGGAAGAGACCCAGTACTTC	-	TRBV7-9	TRBJ2-5	-
CASSLWRQPGEQYF	TGTGCCAGCAGTTTATGGCGACAGCCTGGGGAGCAGTACTTC	-	TRBV28	TRBJ2-7	-
CASSQAGTFQETQYF	TGCGCCAGCAGCCAAGCCGGGACATTTCAAGAGACCCAGTACTTC	-	TRBV4-1	TRBJ2-5	-
CASSQVVGHNQPQHF	TGCGCCAGCAGCCAAGTTGTCGGACACAATCAGCCCCAGCATTTT	-	TRBV4-1	TRBJ1-5	-
CASSPLRASSYEQYF	TGTGCCAGCAGCCCCCTCCGGGCGAGCTCCTACGAGCAGTACTTC	-	TRBV6-1	TRBJ2-7	-
CASSLGQGRYEQYF	TGTGCCAGCAGTCTGGGACAGGGTAGGTACGAGCAGTACTTC	once	TRBV27	TRBJ2-7	TRBD1
CASSHRTYTGELFF	TGTGCCAGCAGTCACCGGACGTACACCGGGGAGCTGTTTTTT	-	TRBV9	TRBJ2-2	-
CASSASGGIQETQYF	TGTGCCAGCAGCGCTAGCGGGGGAATCCAAGAGACCCAGTACTTC	-	TRBV9	TRBJ2-5	TRBD2
CASSLDIGISGGIYEQYF	TGTGCCAGCAGCTTAGATATTGGGATTAGCGGGGGGATCTACGAGCAGTACTTC	-	TRBV11-3	TRBJ2-7	TRBD2
CASSLWDRGDTGELFF	TGTGCCAGCAGCCTATGGGACAGGGGGGACACCGGGGAGCTGTTTTTT	once	TRBV7-2	TRBJ2-2	TRBD1
CASLSLYEQYF	TGTGCCAGTTTGTCCCTTTACGAGCAGTACTTC	-	TRBV5-8	TRBJ2-7	-
CASSLGETGGDTQYF	TGTGCCAGCAGCTTAGGAGAGACAGGGGGGGATACGCAGTATTTT	-	TRBV11-2	TRBJ2-3	TRBD1
CASSFGTGVGYGYTF	TGTGCCAGCAGCTTTGGGACAGGGGTAGGCTATGGCTACACCTTC	-	TRBV11-2	TRBJ1-2	TRBD1
CASSSIDNVYEQYF	TGTGCCAGCAGCTCCATAGACAATGTCTACGAGCAGTACTTC	-	TRBV5-6	TRBJ2-7	-
CASSVDATDYEQYF	TGTGCCAGCAGCGTAGATGCGACAGACTACGAGCAGTACTTC	-	TRBV9	TRBJ2-7	-
CASSLFLRAGRFGELFF	TGCGCCAGCAGCCTCTTTTTGCGGGCAGGGAGGTTCGGGGAGCTGTTTTTT	-	TRBV5-1	TRBJ2-2	-
CASSIQDNGPKTF	TGTGCCAGCAGCATTCAGGACAACGGTCCGAAGACTTTC	few	TRBV21-1	TRBJ2-6	-
CASRLSTGYGYTF	TGTGCCAGCAGGCTTTCTACAGGGTATGGCTACACCTTC	-	TRBV7-9	TRBJ1-2	-
CASSLARGKRTEAFF	TGCGCCAGCAGCTTGGCTAGGGGGAAGAGGACTGAAGCTTTCTTT	once	TRBV5-1	TRBJ1-1	-
CASGDPTVNEQYF	TGCGCCAGCGGAGACCCGACAGTCAACGAGCAGTACTTC	-	TRBV5-1	TRBJ2-7	-
CASTDWGGGTDTQYF	TGTGCCAGCACCGACTGGGGGGGCGGCACAGATACGCAGTATTTT	-	TRBV11-2	TRBJ2-3	-
CASSLVSGGDTEAFF	TGCGCCAGCAGCTTGGTGTCGGGGGGGGACACTGAAGCTTTCTTT	-	TRBV5-1	TRBJ1-1	-
CAISESADGYTF	TGTGCCATCAGTGAGTCGGCGGATGGCTACACCTTC	few	TRBV10-3	TRBJ1-2	-
CASSLFRLSPGYEQYF	TGTGCCAGCAGTTTATTCCGTCTCTCCCCGGGGTACGAGCAGTACTTC	-	TRBV28	TRBJ2-7	-
CASSHVPQVYGQYF	TGTGCCAGCAGCCACGTCCCACAGGTCTACGGGCAGTACTTC	once	TRBV7-2	TRBJ2-7	-
CAIRNESSYNEQFF	TGTGCCATCAGGAACGAAAGCTCCTACAATGAGCAGTTCTTC	-	TRBV10-3	TRBJ2-1	-
CASTWGQTQYF	TGTGCCAGCACCTGGGGGCAGACCCAGTACTTC	-	TRBV27	TRBJ2-5	-
CASSLPTSSGGEQFF	TGCGCCAGCAGCTTGCCGACTAGCTCTGGCGGTGAGCAGTTCTTC	-	TRBV5-1	TRBJ2-1	TRBD2
CASSLTSGGPYQETQYF	TGCGCCAGCAGCCTAACTAGCGGGGGCCCCTACCAAGAGACCCAGTACTTC	-	TRBV4-1	TRBJ2-5	TRBD2
CASSLGSSRWGEQYF	TGTGCCAGCAGCTTAGGGTCTAGCAGATGGGGCGAGCAGTACTTC	-	TRBV7-3	TRBJ2-7	-
CASSSSDSNEQYF	TGTGCCAGCAGCTCCTCCGATTCTAACGAGCAGTACTTC	-	TRBV7-9	TRBJ2-7	-
CASSGRNEQFF	TGCGCCAGCAGTGGACGGAATGAGCAGTTCTTC	once	TRBV10-2	TRBJ2-1	-
CASSEFLSTGRSGNTIYF	TGTGCCAGCAGTGAATTTCTGAGTACAGGCCGCTCTGGAAACACCATATATTTT	-	TRBV25-1	TRBJ1-3	-
CASSTGVVTEAFF	TGTGCCAGCAGCACAGGGGTTGTCACTGAAGCTTTCTTT	-	TRBV27	TRBJ1-1	TRBD1
CASSLEGGSYEQYF	TGTGCCAGCAGCTTAGAAGGCGGGTCGTACGAGCAGTACTTC	-	TRBV11-2	TRBJ2-7	-
CASSIGGGYYEQYF	TGTGCCAGCTCAATAGGGGGGGGCTACTACGAGCAGTACTTC	-	TRBV9	TRBJ2-7	-
CASSKTGTTYTEAFF	TGTGCCAGCAGTAAGACCGGGACAACCTACACTGAAGCTTTCTTT	-	TRBV7-9	TRBJ1-1	-
CATTRTENTEAFF	TGTGCCACCACCAGGACAGAGAACACTGAAGCTTTCTTT	-	TRBV15	TRBJ1-1	-